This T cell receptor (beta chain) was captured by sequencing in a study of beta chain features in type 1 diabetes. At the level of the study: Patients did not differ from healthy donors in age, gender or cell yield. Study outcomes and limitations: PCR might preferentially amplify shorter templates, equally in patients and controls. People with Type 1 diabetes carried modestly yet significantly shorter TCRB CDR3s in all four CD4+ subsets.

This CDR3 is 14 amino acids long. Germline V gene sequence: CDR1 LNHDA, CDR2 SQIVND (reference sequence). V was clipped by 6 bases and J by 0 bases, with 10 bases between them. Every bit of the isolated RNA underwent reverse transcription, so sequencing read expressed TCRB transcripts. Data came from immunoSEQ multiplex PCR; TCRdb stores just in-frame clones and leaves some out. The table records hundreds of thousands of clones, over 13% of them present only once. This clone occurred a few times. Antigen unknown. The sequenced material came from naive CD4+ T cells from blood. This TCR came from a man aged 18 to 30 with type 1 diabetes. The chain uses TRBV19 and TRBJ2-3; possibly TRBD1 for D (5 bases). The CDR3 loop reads CASRKTASTDTQYF. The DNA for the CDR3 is TGTGCCAGTAGGAAGACAGCGAGCACAGATACGCAGTATTTT.